The clone carrying this T cell receptor beta chain was picked up a small number of times. Its antigen is not known. These data are taken from a study of cytomegalovirus exposure and HLA in healthy donors. Study conclusions and caveats: A few V segments could not be told apart, such as TRBV6-2 and TRBV6-3, and were left out.

Germline CDR1 and CDR2: ENHRY and SYGVKD. V lost 1 base to trimming and J lost 1 base, with 4 bases between them. The CDR3 loop spans 13 amino acids. PCR was performed using 60 Vbeta and 13 Jbeta primers. Produced via immunoSEQ multiplex PCR; TCRdb's table is partial and in-frame only. This sample has about 140,000 clones, with around three fifths found just once. This chain links TRBV10-3 with TRBJ1-1; D call uncertain. This receptor was taken from a male donor in good health and CMV-seronegative. Sequencing was performed on PBMCs. The DNA of the CDR3 is TGTGCCATCAGTGAGTGGGCGAACACTGAAGCTTTCTTT. This encodes CAISEWANTEAFF.